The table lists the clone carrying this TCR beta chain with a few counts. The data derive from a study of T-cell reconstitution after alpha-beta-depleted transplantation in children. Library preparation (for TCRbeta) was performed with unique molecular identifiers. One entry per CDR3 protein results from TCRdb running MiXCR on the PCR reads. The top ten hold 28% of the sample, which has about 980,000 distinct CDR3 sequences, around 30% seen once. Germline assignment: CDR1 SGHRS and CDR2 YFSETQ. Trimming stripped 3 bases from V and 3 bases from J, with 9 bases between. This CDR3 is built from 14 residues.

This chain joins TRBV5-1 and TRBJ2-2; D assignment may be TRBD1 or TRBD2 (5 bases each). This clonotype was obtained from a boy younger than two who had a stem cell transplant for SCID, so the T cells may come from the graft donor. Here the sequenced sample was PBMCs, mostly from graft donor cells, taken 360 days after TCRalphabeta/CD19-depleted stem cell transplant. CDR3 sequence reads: CASSSTADTGELFF. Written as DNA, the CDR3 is TGCGCCAGCAGCTCGACAGCGGACACCGGGGAGCTGTTTTTT. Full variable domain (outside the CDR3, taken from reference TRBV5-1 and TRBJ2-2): KAGVTQTPRYLIKTRGQQVTLSCSPISGHRSVSWYQQTPGQGLQFLFEYFSETQRNKGNFPGRFSGRQFSNSRSEMNVSTLELGDSALYLCASSSTADTGELFFGEGSRLTVL.